This TCR beta chain was recovered during a study of OX40 agonist ivuxolimab in advanced cancers. As for the study in general: Males comprised around 80% of the group, whose mean age was approximately 62 years (range roughly 23 to 90). Earlier treatment with anti-PD-1, anti-PD-L1 or anti-CTLA-4 was permitted, and roughly 40% had received some. General study points: Circulating CD4+ and CD8+ T cells showed clonal expansion by week 6 at 0.1 to 3.0 mg/kg. The study found among the lowest clonal expansion in partial responders at 0.1-3.0 mg/kg.

Germline V gene data show CDR1 as SGDLS and CDR2 as YYNGEE. Trimming cost V 3 bases and J 7 bases, with 16 bases left between them. The CDR3 has 14 residues. Sequenced by immunoSEQ multiplex PCR; TCRdb stores in-frame clones only, minus some. The sample holds about 60,000 clones, 85% to 95% seen once. In the case of this clone: Its cognate antigen is unknown.

The sequence derives from an adult with an advanced solid tumor such as melanoma, head and neck, liver or kidney cancer. The V gene is TRBV9, the J gene TRBJ1-1; D is possibly TRBD1 (6 bases). The input for sequencing was CD4+ or CD8+ T cells sorted from blood, taken in a trial of the OX40 agonist ivuxolimab. In DNA form, the CDR3 reads TGTGCCAGCAGCGCGATGGACAGTGCGGTTGAAGCTTTCTTT. This gives the protein CASSAMDSAVEAFF. The full variable domain, its missing parts supplied by reference TRBV9 and TRBJ1-1, is DSGVTQTPKHLITATGQRVTLRCSPRSGDLSVYWYQQSLDQGLQFLIQYYNGEERAKGNILERFSAQQFPDLHSELNLSSLELGDSALYFCASSAMDSAVEAFFGQGTRLTVV.